These 10 T cell receptor beta chains were all obtained from the same sample, sequenced in a study of shared clonotypes between healthy human individuals. CD45RO-negative cells were positively selected for CCR7, leaving out terminally differentiated effector memory CD45RA+ cells. Sequencing was performed with immunoSEQ multiplex PCR; in TCRdb, only in-frame clones are kept and a portion is missing. The data contain 2 million to 2.5 million clones, about 95% of them singletons. The sequenced material came from naive CD8+ T cells sorted from blood. These receptors were collected from a man younger than 35 in good health.

V usage is TRBV7-8 and J usage is TRBJ2-7, with D perhaps matching TRBD2 (6 bases). There are 15 residues in the CDR3. Trimming left V 5 bases short and J 0 bases short, with 14 bases between. Germline CDR1 is SGHVS and CDR2 is FQNEAQ. The CDR3 sequence: CASSPRDFSSYEQYF. The CDR3 bases are TGTGCCAGCAGCCCCCGGGACTTTAGCTCCTACGAGCAGTACTTC.

This clone occurred once. The identical CDR3 is also encoded by other nucleotide sequences in the sample. The chain is built from TRBV7-9 and TRBJ2-7, with D tentatively TRBD1 (6 bases). CDR3 length equals 14 residues. Germline lookup yields CDR1 SEHNR and CDR2 FQNEAQ (reference sequence). Trimming pared 3 bases from V and 4 bases from J, leaving 13 bases between. CDR3: CASSFSGGGYEQYF. The CDR3 DNA is TGTGCCAGCAGCTTCAGTGGGGGCGGGTACGAGCAGTACTTC.

The chain couples TRBV7-9 to TRBJ2-7; D unresolved. Trimming shortened V by 1 base and J by 4 bases, and 8 bases separated the two germline ends. The CDR3 covers 13 residues. Germline loops: CDR1 SEHNR, CDR2 FQNEAQ (reference sequence). CDR3 in amino acids: CASSLVDGYEQYF. In nucleotides, the CDR3 is TGTGCCAGCAGCTTAGTGGACGGGTACGAGCAGTACTTC.

The chain links TRBV7-9 to TRBJ2-5, with D perhaps TRBD1 or TRBD2 (5 bases each). This CDR3 has 16 residues. Germline loops: CDR1 SEHNR, CDR2 FQNEAQ (reference sequence). V dropped 1 base and J dropped 3 bases, with 15 bases sitting between them. CDR3 DNA: TGTGCCAGCAGCTTAGGTTCTGAGGGGCGAAAAGAGACCCAGTACTTC. Translating gives CASSLGSEGRKETQYF.

The chain uses TRBV4-3 and TRBJ2-5; 7 bases are a match to TRBD2. Germline-derived CDR1 and CDR2 are LGHNA and YSLEER. With 0 bases clipped from V and 4 bases from J, the junction kept 14 bases outside the gene matches. The CDR3 totals 18 residues. The CDR3, as DNA: TGCGCCAGCAGCCAAGATTTGGTAGCGGGCGCCTATGGAGAGACCCAGTACTTC. Protein product: CASSQDLVAGAYGETQYF.

The chain employs TRBV10-2 and TRBJ1-6; D uncertain. From germline, CDR1 is WSHSY and CDR2 SAAADI. This CDR3 region has 15 residues. The V end was cut by 3 bases, the J end by 7 bases, with 13 bases between. In DNA form, the CDR3 reads TGCGCCAGCAGTGACCTACATTATTCCAATTCACCCCTCCACTTT. This encodes CASSDLHYSNSPLHF.

The J gene is TRBJ2-7, the V gene TRBV19, with TRBD2 matching over 10 bases. The V gene's germline CDR1 is LNHDA and CDR2 SQIVND (reference sequence). This CDR3 contains 14 residues. After removal of 5 bases from V and 4 bases from J, the junction contained 5 bases not matched to a gene. The CDR3 coding sequence is TGTGCCAGTAGTCCGGGACTAGCGCTTTACGAGCAGTACTTC. Translation: CASSPGLALYEQYF.

V is TRBV27 and J is TRBJ2-5, with TRBD2 as a possible D gene (5 bases). Germline values: CDR1 MNHEY, CDR2 SMNVEV (reference sequence). There are 15 residues in the CDR3. V lost 9 bases and J lost 5, with 22 bases in between. This chain's CDR3 is CASSLGSGLGETQYF. In DNA form, the CDR3 reads TGTGCCAGTTCACTTGGGAGCGGCCTGGGGGAGACCCAGTACTTC.

The chain joins TRBV28 to TRBJ2-3; 8 bases are a match to TRBD2. V was pared by 11 bases and J by 0 bases, with 28 bases of the junction left unmatched. This CDR3 contains 21 residues. CDR1 MDHEN and CDR2 SYDVKM come from the germline V gene. DNA of the CDR3: TGTGCCGGGAGCACCCTCCGAGCAGCGGGAGAACAACCCTTTAGCACAGATACGCAGTATTTT. Its translation is CAGSTLRAAGEQPFSTDTQYF.

This chain joins TRBV9 and TRBJ2-7; maybe TRBD2 (6 bases). Germline V gives CDR1 SGDLS, CDR2 YYNGEE. The CDR3 length is 15 residues. Trimming took 0 bases from V and 3 from J, leaving 13 bases between them. CDR3 in DNA: TGTGCCAGCAGCGTAGCCGCTAGCGCCGACTACGAGCAGTACTTC. It is translated as CASSVAASADYEQYF.